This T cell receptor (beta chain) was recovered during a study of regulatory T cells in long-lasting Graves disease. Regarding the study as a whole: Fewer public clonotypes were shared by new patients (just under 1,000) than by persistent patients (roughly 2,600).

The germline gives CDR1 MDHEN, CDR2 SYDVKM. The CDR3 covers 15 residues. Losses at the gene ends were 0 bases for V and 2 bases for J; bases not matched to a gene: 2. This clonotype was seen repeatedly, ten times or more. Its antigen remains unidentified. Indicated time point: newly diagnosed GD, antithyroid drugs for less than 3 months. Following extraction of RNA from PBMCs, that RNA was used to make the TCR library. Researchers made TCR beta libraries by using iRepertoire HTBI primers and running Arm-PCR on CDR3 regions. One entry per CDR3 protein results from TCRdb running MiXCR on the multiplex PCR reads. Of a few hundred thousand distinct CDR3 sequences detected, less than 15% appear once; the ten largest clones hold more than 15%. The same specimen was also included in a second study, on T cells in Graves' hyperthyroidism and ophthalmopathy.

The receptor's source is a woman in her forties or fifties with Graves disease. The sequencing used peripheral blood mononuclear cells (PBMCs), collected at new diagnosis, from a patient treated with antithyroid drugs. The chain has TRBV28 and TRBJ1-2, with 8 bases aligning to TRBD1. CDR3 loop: CASSLWQGANYGYTF. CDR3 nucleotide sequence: TGTGCCAGCAGTTTATGGCAGGGGGCCAACTATGGCTACACCTTC.